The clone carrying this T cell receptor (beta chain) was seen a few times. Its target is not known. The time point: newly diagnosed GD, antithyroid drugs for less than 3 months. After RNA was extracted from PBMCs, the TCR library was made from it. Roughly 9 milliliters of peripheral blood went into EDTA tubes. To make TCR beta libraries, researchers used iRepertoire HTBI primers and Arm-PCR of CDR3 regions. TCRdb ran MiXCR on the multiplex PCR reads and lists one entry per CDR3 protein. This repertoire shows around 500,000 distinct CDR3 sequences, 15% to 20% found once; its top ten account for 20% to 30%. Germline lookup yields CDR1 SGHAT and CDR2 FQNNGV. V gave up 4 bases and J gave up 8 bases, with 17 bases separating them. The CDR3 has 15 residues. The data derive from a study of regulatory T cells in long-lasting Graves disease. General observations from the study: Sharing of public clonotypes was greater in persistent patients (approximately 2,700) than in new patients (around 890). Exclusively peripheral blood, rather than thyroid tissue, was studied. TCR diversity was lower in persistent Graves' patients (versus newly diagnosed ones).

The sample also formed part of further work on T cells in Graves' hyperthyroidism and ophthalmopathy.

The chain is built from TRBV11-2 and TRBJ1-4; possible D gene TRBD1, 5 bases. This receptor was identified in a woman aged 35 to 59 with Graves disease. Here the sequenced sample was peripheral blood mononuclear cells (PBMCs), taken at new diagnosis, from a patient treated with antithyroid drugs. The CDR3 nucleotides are TGTGCCAGCAGCTATCAGACGACAGACTCCGAAAAACTGTTTTTT. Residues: CASSYQTTDSEKLFF.